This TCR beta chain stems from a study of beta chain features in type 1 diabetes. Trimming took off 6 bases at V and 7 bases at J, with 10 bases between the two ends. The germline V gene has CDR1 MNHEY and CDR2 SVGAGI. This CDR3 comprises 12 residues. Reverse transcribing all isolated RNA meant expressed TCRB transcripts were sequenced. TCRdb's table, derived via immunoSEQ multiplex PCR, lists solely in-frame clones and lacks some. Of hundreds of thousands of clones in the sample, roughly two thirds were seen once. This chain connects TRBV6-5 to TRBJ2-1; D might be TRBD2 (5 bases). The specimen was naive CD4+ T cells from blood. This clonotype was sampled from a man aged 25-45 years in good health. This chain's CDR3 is CASSRGPNEQFF. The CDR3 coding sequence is TGTGCCAGCAGCCGCGGGCCTAATGAGCAGTTCTTC.